The 20 T cell receptor beta chains presented below share a single source sample, sequenced in a study of early stage breast cancer tumors. Data came from immunoSEQ multiplex PCR; TCRdb stores just in-frame clones and leaves some out. The table shows 40,000 to 60,000 clones, with roughly 73% occurring only once. The sample taken for sequencing was blood. These receptors were obtained from a person aged 40 to 49 with breast cancer.

The J gene is TRBJ2-4, the V gene TRBV5-1; the D gene could be TRBD1 or TRBD2 (6 bases each). Germline loops: CDR1 SGHRS, CDR2 YFSETQ. The CDR3 is 15 residues long. Trimming stripped 1 base from V and 3 bases from J, with 11 bases between. The CDR3 reads CASSLSGDFKNIQYF. The CDR3 nucleotides read TGCGCCAGCAGCTTGTCAGGGGACTTCAAAAACATTCAGTACTTC.

The genes are TRBV27 and TRBJ1-1; TRBD1 is a possible D gene (5 bases). The V end lost 1 base, the J end lost 4 bases, and 13 bases lay between the germline ends. The CDR3 totals 15 residues. Looked up from germline, CDR1 is MNHEY and CDR2 is SMNVEV (reference sequence). This chain's CDR3 is CASSLWPGGGTEAFF. CDR3 in DNA: TGTGCCAGCAGTTTATGGCCGGGCGGGGGCACTGAAGCTTTCTTT.

J is TRBJ1-2 and V is TRBV6-6; TRBD1 might be the D (5 bases). The V end lost 1 base, the J end lost 0 bases, and 12 bases lay between the germline ends. The V gene's germline CDR1 is MNHNY and CDR2 SVGAGI (reference sequence). The CDR3 has 16 amino acids. Here the CDR3 DNA reads TGTGCCAGCAGTTACTTTGGGGGTGAAGCTAACTATGGCTACACCTTC. Translated: CASSYFGGEANYGYTF.

The chain is built from TRBV7-9 and TRBJ2-3; the D gene is possibly TRBD2 (5 bases). The CDR3 is made up of 16 amino acids. CDR1 and CDR2 (germline): SEHNR, FQNEAQ (reference sequence). Trimming took 6 bases from V and 0 from J, leaving 16 bases between them. The CDR3 is CASSGASSPSTDTQYF. In DNA, the CDR3 is TGTGCCAGCAGTGGTGCTAGCAGTCCTAGCACAGATACGCAGTATTTT.

This clone was observed a handful of times. The chain uses TRBV30 and TRBJ1-1, with 7 positions matching TRBD1. This CDR3 is built from 13 residues. CDR1 and CDR2 from the germline V gene are GTSNPN and SVGIG (reference sequence). V gave up 0 bases and J gave up 3 bases; unmatched junction bases: 1. As DNA, the CDR3 is TGTGCCTGGAGTGTTGACAGGGACACTGAAGCTTTCTTT. Protein: CAWSVDRDTEAFF.

The rearrangement joins TRBV13 to TRBJ2-1, with 10 positions matching TRBD2. Per germline, CDR1 PRHDT and CDR2 FYEKMQ (reference sequence). CDR3 length: 17 amino acids. Germline trimming cut 6 bases from V and 2 bases from J; bases unmatched to any gene: 10. The DNA for the CDR3 is TGTGCCAGCAGGAGATCAGCGGGAGGGATTACCTACAATGAGCAGTTCTTC. It encodes CASRRSAGGITYNEQFF.

This chain connects TRBV20-1 to TRBJ2-2; D perhaps matches TRBD1 (6 bases). Germline assignment: CDR1 DFQATT and CDR2 SNEGSKA (reference sequence). Trimming took off 6 bases at V and 5 bases at J, with 7 bases between the two ends. CDR3 length: 11 residues. CDR3 loop: CSATGTGELFF. CDR3 nucleotide sequence: TGCAGTGCAACAGGGACCGGGGAGCTGTTTTTT.

On this clone: A junction end diverges from the germline sequence, so it may reflect a read error. In DNA, the CDR3 is TGTGCTAGCAGCCCAAGGACAGCCGGGGAGCTGTTTTTT. Its protein product is CASSPRTAGELFF. The chain couples TRBV7-7 to TRBJ2-2; D might be TRBD1 (6 bases). This CDR3 is built from 13 residues. Germline CDR1 is SSHAT and CDR2 is FNYEAQ (reference sequence).

The rearrangement joins TRBV5-4 to TRBJ2-1; 13 bases fit TRBD2. The CDR3 runs 16 residues. The J segment lost 7 bases and the V segment lost 5 bases, leaving 9 bases of the junction unmatched. Germline V gene data show CDR1 as SGHNT and CDR2 as YYREEE (reference sequence). CDR3 nucleotide sequence: TGTGCCAGCAGTTTGACTAGCGGGGGGCAAAGGAATGAGCAGTTCTTC. Amino acids: CASSLTSGGQRNEQFF.

J is TRBJ1-6 and V is TRBV30; the match to TRBD1 covers 9 bases. The CDR3 covers 13 residues. V shed 7 bases, J shed 7 bases, and the junction held 5 bases outside the gene matches. Germline assignment: CDR1 GTSNPN and CDR2 SVGIG (reference sequence). CDR3 nucleotides: TGTGCCTATTCCGGGACAGGGAATTCACCCCTCCACTTT. This sequence encodes CAYSGTGNSPLHF.

Only one count was recorded for this clone. Sequence at one end of the junction differs from germline and may be a read error. The chain uses TRBV7-7 and TRBJ2-2; D is unclear. Germline V lookup: CDR1 SSHAT, CDR2 FNYEAQ (reference sequence). This CDR3 spans 13 amino acids. CDR3: CASSLAATGELFF. DNA of the CDR3: TGTGCTAGCAGCTTAGCAGCAACCGGGGAGCTGTTTTTT.

The V gene is TRBV19, the J gene TRBJ1-2, with 12 positions matching TRBD1. The germline V gene has CDR1 LNHDA and CDR2 SQIVND (reference sequence). After removal of 4 bases from V and 5 bases from J, the junction contained 11 bases not matched to a gene. The CDR3 extends over 17 amino acids. CDR3 nucleotides: TGTGCCAGTAGTACAGGGACAGGGGGCGGTACTCGGTATGGCTACACCTTC. The encoded protein is CASSTGTGGGTRYGYTF.

The rearrangement links TRBV6-5 to TRBJ2-2; D is uncertain. This CDR3 region has 15 residues. V was clipped by 0 bases and J by 5 bases, with 10 bases between them. Germline V gene lookup returns CDR1 MNHEY and CDR2 SVGAGI. This CDR3 reads CASSYSLGATGELFF. CDR3 DNA: TGTGCCAGCAGTTACTCGTTAGGAGCAACCGGGGAGCTGTTTTTT.

The chain carries TRBV5-8 and TRBJ2-7; D may correspond to TRBD1 or TRBD2 (6 bases each). The CDR3 has 15 amino acids. From germline, CDR1 is SGHTS and CDR2 YDEGEE. Trimming cost V 4 bases and J 6 bases, with 20 bases left between them. CDR3 DNA: TGTGCCAGCAGCCCGGGGGCGGGATTATCGTCCGAGCAGTACTTC. This encodes CASSPGAGLSSEQYF.

V and J are TRBV2 and TRBJ1-1, with D perhaps TRBD1 (5 bases). This CDR3 spans 13 amino acids. Looked up from germline, CDR1 is SNHLY and CDR2 is FYNNEI. V lost 7 bases and J 2 bases, leaving 11 bases between the germline ends. Here the CDR3 DNA reads TGTGCCAGCAAACAGGTCCAAAACACTGAAGCTTTCTTT. Protein: CASKQVQNTEAFF.

This clone has more than one count but fewer than ten. The gene calls are TRBV23-1 and TRBJ1-2; 8 nucleotides agree with TRBD1. TRBV23-1 is assigned to the ORF class and has an uncertain function. V shed 4 bases, J shed 4 bases, and the junction held 17 bases outside the gene matches. This CDR3 region has 18 residues. CDR3 region: CASSRDGSLTGGGYGYTF. In DNA, the CDR3 is TGCGCCAGCAGTCGCGACGGATCACTAACAGGGGGTGGCTATGGCTACACCTTC.

The J gene is TRBJ1-1, the V gene TRBV2; D not certain. With 5 bases removed from V and 0 bases from J, the gap between germline ends came to 7 bases. CDR1 is SNHLY and CDR2 is FYNNEI in the germline V gene. The CDR3 has 13 residues. CDR3 region: CASSYMLNTEAFF. CDR3 in DNA: TGTGCCAGCAGTTATATGTTGAACACTGAAGCTTTCTTT. The variable domain in full, completed from reference TRBV2 and TRBJ1-1, reads EPEVTQTPSHQVTQMGQEVILRCVPISNHLYFYWYRQILGQKVEFLVSFYNNEISEKSEIFDDQFSVERPDGSNFTLKIRSTKLEDSAMYFCASSYMLNTEAFFGQGTRLTVV.

The J gene is TRBJ2-5, the V gene TRBV19; D possibly matches TRBD1 or TRBD2 (5 bases each). V lost 0 bases, J lost 5 bases, and 13 bases lay in between. CDR1 is LNHDA, CDR2 SQIVND, per germline (reference sequence). The CDR3 has 15 amino acids. Here the CDR3 reads CASSIDPSEGETQYF. CDR3 coding DNA: TGTGCCAGTAGTATAGACCCCTCAGAGGGGGAGACCCAGTACTTC.

A few counts support this clone. The chain joins TRBV6-5 to TRBJ1-1; D unclear. CDR1 and CDR2 (germline): MNHEY, SVGAGI. V was cut by 2 bases and J by 4 bases, with 11 bases left in between. This CDR3 contains 14 residues. The CDR3: CASSYGGSATEAFF. The CDR3 region has the DNA TGTGCCAGCAGTTACGGTGGAAGTGCCACTGAAGCTTTCTTT.

The chain joins TRBV2 to TRBJ1-5; 7 nucleotides line up with TRBD1. The germline V gene encodes CDR1 SNHLY and CDR2 FYNNEI. There are 13 residues in the CDR3. V shed 7 bases and J 3 bases; nucleotides not matched to a gene: 3. The CDR3 sequence is CASTQGNNQPQHF. The CDR3 DNA is TGTGCCAGCACACAGGGGAACAATCAGCCCCAGCATTTT. Full variable domain (remainder filled in from reference TRBV2 and TRBJ1-5): EPEVTQTPSHQVTQMGQEVILRCVPISNHLYFYWYRQILGQKVEFLVSFYNNEISEKSEIFDDQFSVERPDGSNFTLKIRSTKLEDSAMYFCASTQGNNQPQHFGDGTRLSIL.